Following are 22 T cell receptor beta chains from one sample sequenced in a study of response to subunit inactivated influenza vaccine. TCRdb re-analysed the RT-PCR reads in MiXCR, keeping a single row per CDR3 protein. The sample yields about 780,000 distinct CDR3 sequences, around a sixth seen once. This specimen was PBMCs from blood, taken less than 6 days after vaccination. Receptors were obtained from a man aged 45-65 years who received an inactivated influenza vaccine.

This rearrangement joins TRBV20-1 to TRBJ1-1, with D hard to call. The V gene lost 0 bases and the J gene lost 5 bases, with 16 bases spanning the gap. Germline loops: CDR1 DFQATT, CDR2 SNEGSKA (reference sequence). The CDR3 is 15 residues long. The CDR3, as DNA: TGCAGTGCTAGAGATCTTATTTGGGGTGGGACTGAAGCTTTCTTT. Protein sequence: CSARDLIWGGTEAFF.

In this sample, this clonotype turned up a few times. V is TRBV5-6 and J is TRBJ2-7, with 8 positions matching TRBD1. V trimming: 4 bases; J trimming: 2 bases; junction bases outside the gene matches: 8. Germline assignment: CDR1 SGHDT and CDR2 YYEEEE. CDR3 length: 15 amino acids. The CDR3 DNA sequence: TGTGCCAGCAGCGTGGCAGGGGGCCAGACCTACGAGCAGTACTTC. It yields the protein CASSVAGGQTYEQYF. The variable domain in full, with the rest retrieved from reference TRBV5-6 and TRBJ2-7, is DAGVTQSPTHLIKTRGQQVTLRCSPKSGHDTVSWYQQALGQGPQFIFQYYEEEERQRGNFPDRFSGHQFPNYSSELNVNALLLGDSALYLCASSVAGGQTYEQYFGPGTRLTVT.

The chain uses TRBV11-2 and TRBJ2-1; 9 bases are a match to TRBD2. The V segment lost 1 base and the J segment 12 bases; nucleotides outside the gene matches: 13. The germline CDR1 and CDR2 sequences are SGHAT and FQNNGV. The CDR3 has 16 residues. The CDR3 spells CASSLALSAGGMRQFF. CDR3 sequence (DNA): TGTGCCAGCAGCTTAGCCCTCTCAGCGGGAGGAATGCGGCAGTTCTTC. Full variable domain (outside the CDR3, taken from reference TRBV11-2 and TRBJ2-1): EAGVAQSPRYKIIEKRQSVAFWCNPISGHATLYWYQQILGQGPKLLIQFQNNGVVDDSQLPKDRFSAERLKGVDSTLKIQPAKLEDSAVYLCASSLALSAGGMRQFFGPGTRLTVL.

The chain links TRBV3-1 to TRBJ1-1, with TRBD1 matching 10 bases. The V segment lost 1 base and the J segment 8 bases; nucleotides outside the gene matches: 13. Germline loops: CDR1 LGHDT, CDR2 YNNKEL (reference sequence). CDR3 size: 17 residues. The CDR3 region has the DNA TGTGCCAGCAGCCAAGGAGAGTTGACAGGGGGCCAGCCAGAAGCTTTCTTT. Amino acid sequence: CASSQGELTGGQPEAFF.

This clonotype was found many times. The V and J genes are TRBV7-9 and TRBJ2-1; D is unclear. Germline CDR1 and CDR2: SEHNR and FQNEAQ (reference sequence). V lost 8 bases to trimming and J lost 6 bases, with 11 bases between them. This CDR3 region has 12 residues. As DNA, the CDR3 is TGTGCCAGCGCGGTTGAAGGCAATGAGCAGTTCTTC. Amino acids: CASAVEGNEQFF. The whole variable domain, remainder taken from reference TRBV7-9 and TRBJ2-1, is DTGVSQNPRHKITKRGQNVTFRCDPISEHNRLYWYRQTLGQGPEFLTYFQNEAQLEKSRLLSDRFSAERPKGSFSTLEIQRTEQGDSAMYLCASAVEGNEQFFGPGTRLTVL.

This chain joins TRBV14 and TRBJ2-1, with D perhaps matching TRBD1 or TRBD2 (6 bases each). The germline gives CDR1 SGHDN, CDR2 FVKESK. This CDR3 has 17 amino acids. The V end lost 3 bases, the J end lost 2 bases, and 17 bases lay between the germline ends. CDR3 region: CASSQFGGGRAYNEQFF. In DNA form, the CDR3 reads TGTGCCAGCAGCCAGTTCGGAGGGGGAAGAGCCTACAATGAGCAGTTCTTC.

The V call is TRBV7-2, the J call TRBJ2-6; D gene ambiguous. CDR1 and CDR2 from the germline V gene are SGHTA and FQGNSA. This CDR3 contains 15 residues. V lost 5 bases and J 5 bases, leaving 13 bases between the germline ends. In DNA, the CDR3 is TGTGCCAGCAGCCCCGACATCTATCGGGCCAACGTCCTGACTTTC. The encoded protein is CASSPDIYRANVLTF.

A few counts support this clonotype. The chain uses TRBV7-2 and TRBJ1-6; no clear D gene. Germline CDR1 and CDR2: SGHTA and FQGNSA. The CDR3 length is 12 residues. The V end was cut by 1 base, the J end by 17 bases, with 12 bases between. This CDR3 reads CASSLVAGLIHF. DNA of the CDR3: TGTGCCAGCAGCTTAGTCGCGGGTTTAATCCACTTT.

This clonotype was observed many times. The chain joins TRBV10-3 to TRBJ2-5, with TRBD1 matching 9 bases. This CDR3 comprises 15 residues. Germline values: CDR1 ENHRY, CDR2 SYGVKD. The J segment lost 4 bases and the V segment lost 5 bases, leaving 8 bases of the junction unmatched. The CDR3 DNA is TGTGCCATCAGTACGGGACAGGGCGTCGTAGAGACCCAGTACTTC. Translating gives CAISTGQGVVETQYF.

This clonotype has a handful of counts. The rearrangement joins TRBV5-1 to TRBJ2-7; no reliable D call. The germline V gene encodes CDR1 SGHRS and CDR2 YFSETQ. Trimming left V 5 bases short and J 5 bases short, with 11 bases between. The CDR3 consists of 12 residues. This chain's CDR3 is CASRAVWNEQYF. The CDR3 DNA is TGCGCCAGCAGGGCCGTTTGGAACGAGCAGTACTTC.

V gene TRBV12-3 or TRBV12-4 combines with J gene TRBJ2-2; 11 bases fit TRBD1. The CDR3 runs to 16 residues. Trimming removed 6 bases from V and 6 bases from J; junction bases left unmatched: 9. The CDR3 bases are TGTGCCAGCAGCCGAGGGACAGGGGGGAAGTCCGGGGAGCTGTTTTTT. Encoded protein: CASSRGTGGKSGELFF.

The gene calls are TRBV20-1 and TRBJ2-2; D not resolved. The germline V and J ends were trimmed by 4 bases and 0 bases, with 6 bases remaining between them. The germline V gene has CDR1 DFQATT and CDR2 SNEGSKA (reference sequence). CDR3 length: 13 amino acids. CDR3 DNA: TGCAGTGCTAAGGGCACGAACACCGGGGAGCTGTTTTTT. This gives the protein CSAKGTNTGELFF.

This clonotype was seen a few times. The chain couples TRBV5-1 to TRBJ2-3; D not resolved. CDR3 length equals 14 residues. Germline V CDR1 and CDR2: SGHRS, YFSETQ. V lost 4 bases and J 6 bases, leaving 15 bases between the germline ends. DNA of the CDR3: TGCGCCAGCAGCATGAACGCGTCCTCCGATACGCAGTATTTT. This codes for CASSMNASSDTQYF.

This clonotype was observed a handful of times. The rearrangement uses TRBV24-1 and TRBJ1-5; a possible D gene is TRBD1 (6 bases). This CDR3 contains 14 residues. Trimming stripped 4 bases from V and 6 bases from J, with 12 bases between. Per germline, CDR1 KGHDR and CDR2 SFDVKD. The CDR3 loop reads CATSEHRVGQPQHF. In nucleotides, the CDR3 is TGTGCCACCAGTGAACACAGGGTGGGTCAGCCCCAGCATTTT.

This clonotype was recorded a few times. This chain links TRBV28 with TRBJ2-1; 7 bases fit TRBD2. Germline CDR1 reads MDHEN; CDR2 reads SYDVKM. V trimming: 6 bases; J trimming: 4 bases; junction bases outside the gene matches: 12. The CDR3 spans 16 residues. CDR3 residues: CASSPEGTSVYNEQFF. The CDR3 DNA sequence: TGTGCCAGCAGCCCCGAAGGAACTAGCGTATACAATGAGCAGTTCTTC. Based on the CDR3 plus reference TRBV28 and TRBJ2-1, the full variable domain is DVKVTQSSRYLVKRTGEKVFLECVQDMDHENMFWYRQDPGLGLRLIYFSYDVKMKEKGDIPEGYSVSREKKERFSLILESASTNQTSMYLCASSPEGTSVYNEQFFGPGTRLTVL.

There are a few counts of this clonotype. V is TRBV20-1 and J is TRBJ2-3, with D possibly called TRBD1 or TRBD2 (5 bases each). The ends were cut back, 0 bases at V and 2 bases at J, with 12 bases in the middle. Per the germline V gene, CDR1 is DFQATT and CDR2 is SNEGSKA (reference sequence). The CDR3 is 15 residues long. The CDR3 DNA reads as TGCAGTGCTAGAGATCAGGGAGCTTTCACAGATACGCAGTATTTT. Protein sequence: CSARDQGAFTDTQYF.

The J gene is TRBJ2-7, the V gene TRBV7-6; the D is unclear. The CDR3 has 16 amino acids. Per the germline V gene, CDR1 is SGHVS and CDR2 is FNYEAQ. Trimming stripped 3 bases from V and 3 bases from J, with 18 bases between. The DNA for the CDR3 is TGTGCCAGCAGCTTGTCCGACTTAAGGAATGGCTACGAGCAGTACTTC. It encodes CASSLSDLRNGYEQYF.

This clonotype was detected only a few times. The CDR3 nucleotides are TGTGCCAGCAGCTTAAGTGCACGAGGGTTTGGAAACACCATATATTTT. Its protein is CASSLSARGFGNTIYF. This rearrangement joins TRBV7-2 to TRBJ1-3; unclear D gene. Germline values: CDR1 SGHTA, CDR2 FQGNSA. The CDR3 is made up of 16 amino acids. Trimming took 2 bases from V and 3 from J, leaving 14 bases between them.

V usage is TRBV20-1 and J usage is TRBJ2-5; TRBD1 aligns across 9 bases. This CDR3 is 15 amino acids long. Germline V gene data show CDR1 as DFQATT and CDR2 as SNEGSKA (reference sequence). Germline trimming cut 1 base from V and 3 bases from J; bases unmatched to any gene: 6. CDR3 DNA: TGCAGTGCTAGAGGCGAGGGACAGGGTGAAGAGACCCAGTACTTC. This translates into CSARGEGQGEETQYF.

The chain links TRBV18 to TRBJ2-1; perhaps TRBD2 as D (6 bases). The V end lost 5 bases, the J end lost 9 bases, and 14 bases lay between the germline ends. Per germline, CDR1 KGHSH and CDR2 LQKENI. The CDR3 length is 13 residues. Here the CDR3 reads CASSLAGGAEQFF. In DNA form, the CDR3 reads TGTGCCAGCTCATTGGCCGGGGGTGCTGAGCAGTTCTTC. Full variable domain (rest looked up from reference TRBV18 and TRBJ2-1): NAGVMQNPRHLVRRRGQEARLRCSPMKGHSHVYWYRQLPEEGLKFMVYLQKENIIDESGMPKERFSAEFPKEGPSILRIQQVVRGDSAAYFCASSLAGGAEQFFGPGTRLTVL.

Comments on this clonotype: A read error may explain this, as a much larger clone is one base away. The chain has TRBV27 and TRBJ1-1; D possibly corresponds to TRBD1 (6 bases). CDR1 is MNHEY and CDR2 is SMNVEV in the germline V gene (reference sequence). The CDR3 has 14 residues. The CDR3 protein is CTSSPTGLGTEAFF. For the CDR3, the DNA is TGTACCAGCAGTCCTACAGGGTTGGGCACTGAAGCTTTCTTT.

This rearrangement joins TRBV2 to TRBJ2-5; 9 nucleotides match TRBD2. Germline V lookup: CDR1 SNHLY, CDR2 FYNNEI. V lost 7 bases to trimming and J lost 13 bases; unmatched junction nucleotides: 7. The length of the CDR3 is 11 residues. The DNA for the CDR3 is TGTGCCAGCATTAAAAGCGGGAGGTGGTACTTC. It is translated as CASIKSGRWYF. Looking up the rest from reference TRBV2 and TRBJ2-5 gives the full variable domain: EPEVTQTPSHQVTQMGQEVILRCVPISNHLYFYWYRQILGQKVEFLVSFYNNEISEKSEIFDDQFSVERPDGSNFTLKIRSTKLEDSAMYFCASIKSGRWYFGPGTRLLVL.